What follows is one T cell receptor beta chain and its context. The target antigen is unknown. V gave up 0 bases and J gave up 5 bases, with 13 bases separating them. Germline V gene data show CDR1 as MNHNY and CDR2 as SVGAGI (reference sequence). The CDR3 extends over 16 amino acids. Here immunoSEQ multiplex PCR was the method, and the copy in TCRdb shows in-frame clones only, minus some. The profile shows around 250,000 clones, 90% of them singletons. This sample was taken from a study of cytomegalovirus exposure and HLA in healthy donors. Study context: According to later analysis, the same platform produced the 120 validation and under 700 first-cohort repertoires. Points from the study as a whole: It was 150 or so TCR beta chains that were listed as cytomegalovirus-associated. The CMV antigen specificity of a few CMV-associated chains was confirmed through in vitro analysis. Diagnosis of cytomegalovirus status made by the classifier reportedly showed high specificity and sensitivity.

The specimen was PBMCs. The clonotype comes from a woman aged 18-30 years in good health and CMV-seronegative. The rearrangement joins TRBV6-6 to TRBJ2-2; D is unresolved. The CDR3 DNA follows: TGTGCCAGCAGTTACTCCGACATAGGTCGAACCGGGGAGCTGTTTTTT. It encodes CASSYSDIGRTGELFF.